This is a list of T cell receptor beta chains from one sample in a study of T cell repertoires in cytomegalovirus infection. Their antigens are not known. TCRdb analysed the reads with MiXCR anew, one entry per CDR3 protein. The sample records roughly 170,000 distinct CDR3 sequences, roughly 20% being singletons. This sample comprised CD8+ T cells from cultured PBMCs, obtained from culture after CMV antigen stimulation. These receptors all come from a human donor in good health (CMV status not recorded). Some clones in this sample may be carry-over from other donors' samples. The CDR3 runs from the conserved cysteine through the conserved F or W. Fields, in order: V gene, J gene, CDR3 protein.

TRBV27	TRBJ2-4	CASGRGQKNIQYF
TRBV11-2	TRBJ2-5	CASRDRAQETQYF
TRBV27	TRBJ2-2	CASSSKDRGRTGELFF
TRBV6-5	TRBJ2-2	CASSSIYPGASTGELFF
TRBV27	TRBJ1-6	CASSPPRDGDLSSYNSPLHF
TRBV7-6	TRBJ1-6	CASGGGTSNSPLHF
TRBV4-1	TRBJ1-2	CASMGLSKLDNFYGYTF
TRBV11-2	TRBJ1-1	CASSLGWITEAFF
TRBV6-1	TRBJ2-7	CASSGVAFYEQYF
TRBV7-8	TRBJ2-7	CASSLEYYEQYF
TRBV2	TRBJ2-2	CASSEVRDRSLNTGELFF
TRBV28	TRBJ2-1	CASSSTTSTHNEQFF
TRBV15	TRBJ2-4	CATSSYRTSLYTQYF
TRBV4-2	TRBJ2-3	CASSQGEGAGGLPATDTQYF
TRBV7-2	TRBJ2-3	CASSSRWGDGTDTQYF
TRBV7-2	TRBJ2-7	CASSGQGSYEQYF
TRBV6-6	TRBJ1-2	CASSPRDRNYGYTF
TRBV7-9	TRBJ2-1	CASSLASGGVSSYNEQFF
TRBV28	TRBJ1-1	CASSLWGLRDTEAFF
TRBV7-4	TRBJ1-2	CASSVDTGYTF
TRBV7-9	TRBJ1-1	CASSFMGAEAFF
TRBV6-2/TRBV6-3	TRBJ2-1	CASSYWSGVHNEQFF
TRBV7-8	TRBJ1-2	CASSLAMGQLYYGYTF
TRBV7-9	TRBJ2-1	CASSPSAGGINEQFF
TRBV2	TRBJ1-2	CATVTGKEGYTF
TRBV7-6	TRBJ1-1	CASSSPGQGSYTEAFF
TRBV5-1	TRBJ1-1	CASSFKQGNTEAFF
TRBV7-2	TRBJ2-7	CASSVRTTYEQYF
TRBV7-9	TRBJ2-7	CASSSQREQYF
TRBV9	TRBJ2-3	CASSVDQVRTDTQYF
TRBV12-3/TRBV12-4	TRBJ2-7	CASSSSGLYEQYF
TRBV6-6	TRBJ1-2	CASSYYGGDYGYTF
TRBV7-6	TRBJ2-1	CASSFPVGYNEQFF
TRBV20-1	TRBJ2-4	CSARRIGQGNIQYF
TRBV20-1	TRBJ2-7	CSARDIQGLAREQYF
TRBV5-6	TRBJ1-2	CASSSSREGYTF
TRBV12-3/TRBV12-4	TRBJ1-6	CASSLGQSSSPLHF
TRBV4-1	TRBJ1-6	CASSQGGSSPLHF